The following is a T cell receptor (beta chain) sequence with its context. Its antigen remains unknown. The source of the sample is a study of a mutant IDH1 vaccine in newly diagnosed glioma. On the study more broadly: The first vaccination came 4-6 weeks after radiotherapy alone, or with temozolomide cycles. Previous treatment comprised radiotherapy, temozolomide, or both, mostly both.

Regarding time point: week 47, end of study. Each vaccine dose was 300 ug of mutant IDH1 20-mer peptide, with topical imiquimod. Newly diagnosed WHO grade 3 or 4 IDH1-mutant, ATRX-lost astrocytomas were identified in the donors. Measured with immunoSEQ multiplex PCR; TCRdb has only the in-frame clones, and not every one. The sample holds about 36,000 clones, 65% to 85% seen once. The sample in question was PBMCs, obtained from a glioma patient whose treatment included an IDH1 peptide vaccine. The TCR sequence derives from a man between 35 and 55 years old with glioma.

The chain's CDR3 is CASSATGVMNTEAFF. As DNA, the CDR3 is TGTGCCAGCAGCGCAACAGGGGTGATGAACACTGAAGCTTTCTTT. The chain has TRBV6-4 and TRBJ1-1; 7 positions match TRBD1. CDR1 is MRHNA, CDR2 SNTAGT, per germline. The V and J ends lost 6 bases and 0 bases, in that order; junction bases with no gene match: 7. CDR3 length equals 15 residues.